In its sample, the clone carrying this T cell receptor beta chain was seen many times. The time point is: newly diagnosed GD, antithyroid drugs for less than 3 months. Making the TCR library involved RNA that had been extracted from PBMCs. The germline V gene has CDR1 SGHTA and CDR2 FQGNSA. CDR3 length: 18 amino acids. The V gene end was trimmed by 0 bases and the J gene end by 6 bases; junction bases not matched to a gene: 13. The data were obtained in a study of regulatory T cells in long-lasting Graves disease. Study in general: Antithyroid drugs had been taken under 3 months by newly diagnosed Graves' patients.

The TCR beta library used iRepertoire HTBI primers with Arm-PCR amplification of CDR3. TCRdb independently ran MiXCR on the multiplex PCR reads; one entry per CDR3 protein. The profile shows hundreds of thousands of distinct CDR3 sequences, approximately 15% of them singletons. The same sample was also used in a study of T cells in Graves' hyperthyroidism and ophthalmopathy.

The sequencing here drew on peripheral blood mononuclear cells (PBMCs), taken at new diagnosis, from a patient treated with antithyroid drugs. The source is a woman aged 25-40 years with Graves disease. V and J are TRBV7-2 and TRBJ2-1; 8 bases fit TRBD2. The CDR3 loop reads CASSLAHSAGLGRNEQFF. CDR3 nucleotides: TGTGCCAGCAGCTTAGCGCATTCGGCGGGACTAGGACGCAATGAGCAGTTCTTC.